The 5 T cell receptor beta chains below come from one sample, sequenced in a study of T-cell memory formation after mild COVID-19. TCRdb ran MiXCR on the 5' RACE reads and lists one entry per CDR3 protein. This sample has hundreds of thousands of distinct CDR3 sequences, with approximately 15% found just once. Sequenced: PBMCs or a T cell subset sorted from them (not recorded which). Receptor source: a man in his late teens or twenties who had mild COVID-19 (a few samples of this study predate the infection). Cell type and time point are not known.

In its sample, this clonotype was seen a few times. The chain couples TRBV11-2 to TRBJ1-1, with a weak D call TRBD1 (5 bases). In germline, CDR1 is SGHAT, CDR2 FQNNGV. This CDR3 region has 11 residues. With 8 bases removed from V and 6 bases from J, the gap between germline ends came to 10 bases. CDR3 nucleotide sequence: TGTGCCAGCGGCGGGGCAGCTGAAGCTTTCTTT. Translation gives CASGGAAEAFF.

There are a few counts of this clonotype. This chain uses TRBV7-9 with TRBJ2-7; D is undetermined. The germline CDR1 and CDR2 sequences are SEHNR and FQNEAQ (reference sequence). The V end was cut by 5 bases, the J end by 2 bases, with 13 bases between. CDR3 size: 14 residues. The CDR3 sequence: CASSPRTDTYEQYF. In DNA form, the CDR3 reads TGTGCCAGCAGCCCGCGGACCGATACCTACGAGCAGTACTTC.

This chain uses TRBV3-1 with TRBJ1-1, with D uncertain. Trimming took 3 bases from V and 1 from J, leaving 9 bases between them. CDR3 length equals 14 residues. CDR1 LGHDT and CDR2 YNNKEL come from the germline V gene (reference sequence). As DNA, the CDR3 is TGTGCCAGCAGCCAGTCATTGGGGAACACTGAAGCTTTCTTT. Protein product: CASSQSLGNTEAFF.

V usage is TRBV2 and J usage is TRBJ1-5, with 8 bases matching TRBD1. The CDR3 consists of 13 residues. Unmatched junction bases numbered 5, after V lost 8 bases and J lost 5 bases. Germline V gives CDR1 SNHLY, CDR2 FYNNEI. CDR3 DNA: TGTGCCAGCCTCGGACAGGGCGATCAGCCCCAGCATTTT. Translating it yields CASLGQGDQPQHF.

This clonotype was seen more than once but under ten times. The chain uses TRBV20-1 and TRBJ1-1; no clear D gene. CDR3 size: 13 residues. The V end lost 1 base, the J end lost 7 bases, and 13 bases lay between the germline ends. Looked up from germline, CDR1 is DFQATT and CDR2 is SNEGSKA (reference sequence). CDR3 sequence (DNA): TGCAGTGCTAGAGCAACAGAAGTAATTGAAGCTTTCTTT. It yields the protein CSARATEVIEAFF.